A single sample is the source of the 10 T cell receptor beta chains below, sequenced in a study of cytomegalovirus exposure and HLA in healthy donors. Vbeta (60) and Jbeta (13) primers were used in the PCR. This table comes from immunoSEQ multiplex PCR, and its TCRdb copy is limited to in-frame clones, with some not included. Of 150,000 to 200,000 clones detected, about 71% appear once; the ten largest clones hold 1.1% to 1.5%. The sequenced material came from PBMCs. These TCRs come from a man aged 45 to 65 in good health and CMV-seronegative.

This clone appeared a few times. The chain is built from TRBV7-2 and TRBJ1-4; tentatively, D is TRBD1 (6 bases). Trimming took off 4 bases at V and 3 bases at J, with 21 bases between the two ends. CDR1 and CDR2 (germline): SGHTA, FQGNSA. The CDR3 contains 18 residues. Here the CDR3 reads CASSSHHGTLAPNEKLFF. The CDR3 DNA reads as TGTGCCAGCAGCTCACATCACGGGACACTTGCCCCTAATGAAAAACTGTTTTTT.

A remark on this clone: The junction differs from germline at one of its ends, possibly a read error. The V call is TRBV10-3, the J call TRBJ2-4; D perhaps matches TRBD2 (5 bases). The CDR3 is made up of 11 amino acids. Looked up from germline, CDR1 is ENHRY and CDR2 is SYGVKD. This CDR3 reads CAISETGSLVF. The CDR3 bases are TGTGCCATCAGTGAGACGGGATCCTTGGTTTTC.

CDR3 DNA: TGTGCCAGCAGCTTGGGGAGAAACTATGGCTACACCTTC. Translation: CASSLGRNYGYTF. This chain uses TRBV5-8 with TRBJ1-2, with D unclear. The V end was cut by 0 bases, the J end by 2 bases, with 5 bases between. In germline, CDR1 is SGHTS, CDR2 YDEGEE. The CDR3 is 13 residues long.

This chain joins TRBV6-5 and TRBJ1-1; D gene uncertain. CDR3 size: 13 residues. Germline V CDR1 and CDR2: MNHEY, SVGAGI. V was shortened by 6 bases and J by 6 bases, with 14 bases between the two germline ends. Here the CDR3 DNA reads TGTGCCAGCAGACCTTCGAGAGTGGCTGAAGCTTTCTTT. Translated: CASRPSRVAEAFF.

The chain couples TRBV4-1 to TRBJ1-2, with 8 bases fitting TRBD1. Trimming took 1 base from V and 2 from J; bases not matched to a gene: 6. CDR1 MGHRA and CDR2 YSYEKL come from the germline V gene. The CDR3 totals 16 residues. The CDR3 sequence: CASSQVGQEQNYGYTF. The DNA for the CDR3 is TGCGCCAGCAGCCAAGTGGGACAGGAGCAGAACTATGGCTACACCTTC.

The CDR3 sequence: CASSAAVGVWAGELFF. CDR3 nucleotide sequence: TGTGCCAGCAGCGCCGCGGTCGGGGTTTGGGCCGGGGAGCTGTTTTTT. The V call is TRBV7-8, the J call TRBJ2-2; weak D call: TRBD2 (5 bases). The ends were cut back, 5 bases at V and 6 bases at J, with 19 bases in the middle. The CDR3 spans 16 residues. Germline loops: CDR1 SGHVS, CDR2 FQNEAQ. The full variable domain, completed using reference TRBV7-8 and TRBJ2-2, is GAGVSQSPRYKVAKRGQDVALRCDPISGHVSLFWYQQALGQGPEFLTYFQNEAQLDKSGLPSDRFFAERPEGSVSTLKIQRTQQEDSAVYLCASSAAVGVWAGELFFGEGSRLTVL.

The chain recombines TRBV27 with TRBJ1-6; TRBD1 agrees at 7 bases. CDR1 MNHEY and CDR2 SMNVEV come from the germline V gene (reference sequence). J gave up 0 bases and V 1 base, and 9 bases lay outside the gene matches. The CDR3 contains 19 residues. This chain's CDR3 is CASSLWRGRDSSYNSPLHF. Written as DNA, the CDR3 is TGTGCCAGCAGTTTATGGAGGGGGCGGGATAGCTCCTATAATTCACCCCTCCACTTT.

The CDR3 here is CASSSTGGISNNEQFF. The CDR3 coding sequence is TGTGCCAGCAGCTCGACAGGTGGTATATCGAACAATGAGCAGTTCTTC. The chain is built from TRBV7-6 and TRBJ2-1; possibly TRBD1 for D (6 bases). CDR1 and CDR2 (germline): SGHVS, FNYEAQ. V lost 4 bases, J lost 5 bases, and 18 bases lay in between. The CDR3 length is 16 residues.

V usage is TRBV7-2 and J usage is TRBJ2-5, with 10 bases lining up with TRBD2. V shed 1 base and J 1 base; nucleotides not matched to a gene: 6. The germline CDR1 and CDR2 sequences are SGHTA and FQGNSA. The CDR3 consists of 17 residues. CDR3 protein: CASSLGLAGVTQETQYF. CDR3 DNA: TGTGCCAGCAGCTTAGGCCTAGCGGGGGTAACCCAAGAGACCCAGTACTTC.

The J gene is TRBJ2-7, the V gene TRBV6-6; D may be TRBD1 (5 bases). Germline values: CDR1 MNHNY, CDR2 SVGAGI (reference sequence). V was shortened by 1 base and J by 3 bases, with 10 bases between the two germline ends. The CDR3 has 14 amino acids. CDR3 sequence (DNA): TGTGCCAGCAGTTACTTGGTGGGGCTCTACGAGCAGTACTTC. It specifies CASSYLVGLYEQYF.